This is a list of T cell receptor beta chains from one sample in a study of blood T cell repertoires in COVID-19. The assay was immunoSEQ multiplex PCR, and TCRdb's table has in-frame clones only and misses some. In the table there are 150,000 to 200,000 clones, roughly 80% of which are singletons. Sequences were obtained from peripheral blood. All receptors derive from a man aged 55 to 70 with acute or convalescent COVID-19. CDR3s include the opening cysteine and the closing phenylalanine or tryptophan. Each record gives: V gene, D gene, clone size, J gene, CDR3 DNA, CDR3 protein. The D gene is left open where the match is weak. Size is omitted from some rows. Given values are once, few, many or a class for expanded clones.

TRBV4-1,.,.,TRBJ2-2,TGCGCCAGCAGCCAAAGAACGGCGAACACCGGGGAGCTGTTTTTT,CASSQRTANTGELFF
TRBV10-3,TRBD1,.,TRBJ2-7,TGTGCCATCAGCGGACAGGGCTACGAGCAGTACTTC,CAISGQGYEQYF
TRBV19,.,.,TRBJ1-5,TGTGCCAGTAGTCGGGGGTTGTATTATCAGCCCCAGCATTTT,CASSRGLYYQPQHF
TRBV19,TRBD2,.,TRBJ2-5,TGTGCCAGGGTGGCGGGGGGGGCCGGGGAGACCCAGTACTTC,CARVAGGAGETQYF
TRBV6-6,TRBD1,.,TRBJ1-1,TGTGCCAGCAGTTACTCGACAGGGCTAACTGAAGCTTTCTTT,CASSYSTGLTEAFF
TRBV6-5,.,.,TRBJ2-4,TGTGCCAGCAGTTCAGGGGTAGGGGCCAAAAACATTCAGTACTTC,CASSSGVGAKNIQYF
TRBV7-7,TRBD2,.,TRBJ2-1,TGTGCCAGCAGCAGGGGACTAGCGGGAGGGGAAAATGAGCAGTTCTTC,CASSRGLAGGENEQFF
TRBV27,TRBD2,.,TRBJ2-3,TGTGCCAGCAGTTTATCGTGGCGAGCGGGAGCCCCTAGCACAGATACGCAGTATTTT,CASSLSWRAGAPSTDTQYF
TRBV19,TRBD1,.,TRBJ1-5,TGTGCCAGTAGTATAGGGCCCCCAGGGGGCAGGCAGCCCCAGCATTTT,CASSIGPPGGRQPQHF
TRBV5-1,TRBD1,.,TRBJ2-5,TGCGCCAGCAGCCCAAACACCGACAGGGGAGAGACCCAGTACTTC,CASSPNTDRGETQYF
TRBV7-3,.,.,TRBJ2-2,TGTGCCAGCAGCTACCAGGGGAACACCGGGGAGCTGTTTTTT,CASSYQGNTGELFF
TRBV6-1,.,.,TRBJ1-6,TGTGCCAGCAGTGAAACGGTTGGGGGAGGCTCACCCCTCCACTTT,CASSETVGGGSPLHF
TRBV12-5,.,.,TRBJ1-1,TGTGCTAGTGGTTTGGTAGACAGTTACACTGAAGCTTTCTTT,CASGLVDSYTEAFF
TRBV4-2,TRBD1,.,TRBJ1-3,TGTGCCAGCAGCCCAGACAGGGGAGAAAACACCATATATTTT,CASSPDRGENTIYF
TRBV24-1,.,.,TRBJ2-3,TGTGCCACCAGTGATTCTTTAGTCAGCACAGATACGCAGTATTTT,CATSDSLVSTDTQYF
TRBV5-1,.,.,TRBJ1-2,TGCGCCAGCAGCCCAGCTTTACAGGGAGGGTATGGCTACACCTTC,CASSPALQGGYGYTF
TRBV4-1,.,.,TRBJ1-3,TGCGCCAGCAGCCAAGGGGCAGGGGCTGGAAACACCATATATTTT,CASSQGAGAGNTIYF
TRBV28,TRBD1,.,TRBJ1-1,TGTGCCAGCCCGCCGTCGGACAGGATGGACACTGAAGCTTTCTTT,CASPPSDRMDTEAFF
TRBV9,TRBD2,.,TRBJ2-2,TGTGCCAGCAGCGTAGGGGATAGCGGGGGTACCGGGGAGCTGTTTTTT,CASSVGDSGGTGELFF
TRBV6-6,.,.,TRBJ2-4,TGTGCCAGCAGTTACGCAGCGCCGGGCAAAAACATTCAGTACTTC,CASSYAAPGKNIQYF
TRBV5-4,.,.,TRBJ1-2,TGTGCCAGCAGCTTTGTTGTACGGGGAATAGGGGGTGGCTACACCTTC,CASSFVVRGIGGGYTF
TRBV6-1,.,once,TRBJ2-4,TGTGCCAGCAGTGAGGGCCTGTCGGAAAACATTCAGTACTTC,CASSEGLSENIQYF
TRBV19,TRBD1,.,TRBJ1-1,TGTGCCAGTAGTCGCCGGGACAGGGAAACTGAAGCTTTCTTT,CASSRRDRETEAFF
TRBV29-1,TRBD1,.,TRBJ2-7,TGCAGCGTTGGCCCGGGACAGGGCCCCTACGAGCAGTACTTC,CSVGPGQGPYEQYF
TRBV7-2,TRBD2,.,TRBJ2-7,TGTGCCAGCAGCTTAGTAGCGGGGAGTTCCTACGAGCAGTACTTC,CASSLVAGSSYEQYF
TRBV7-2,.,few,TRBJ1-6,TGTGCCAGCAGCTTAGCCACAAATATAGGGGGTGGTAATTCACCCCTCCACTTT,CASSLATNIGGGNSPLHF
TRBV29-1,.,.,TRBJ2-7,TGCAGCGTTGAAGATCGAGATTACGAGCAGTACTTC,CSVEDRDYEQYF
TRBV5-1,TRBD2,.,TRBJ2-1,TGCGCCAGCAGCTTCCGGGGACTAGCGGGACACAATGAGCAGTTCTTC,CASSFRGLAGHNEQFF
TRBV29-1,TRBD2,.,TRBJ2-1,TGCAGCGTTGACTCCACTAGCGGCGGTACCTACAATGAGCAGTTCTTC,CSVDSTSGGTYNEQFF
TRBV15,.,.,TRBJ2-3,TGTGCCACCAGCCCTGAGCCGGCTCGGGCAGATACGCAGTATTTT,CATSPEPARADTQYF
TRBV7-8,TRBD1,.,TRBJ1-2,TGTGCCAGCAGCTCGGACAGGGGGCTGGGTTATGGCTACACCTTC,CASSSDRGLGYGYTF
TRBV19,TRBD2,.,TRBJ2-1,TGTGCCAGTGCGTCTGGAGAAAGCGGGAGGGCAGAGCAGTTCTTC,CASASGESGRAEQFF
TRBV5-1,TRBD1,.,TRBJ1-4,TGCGCCAGCAGCTGGGGCGGACAGGTCGCAACTAATGAAAAACTGTTTTTT,CASSWGGQVATNEKLFF
TRBV6-2/TRBV6-3,TRBD2,many,TRBJ2-3,TGTGCCAGCAGTTACAGCGGGGGGGCCACAGATACGCAGTATTTT,CASSYSGGATDTQYF
TRBV6-5,TRBD1,.,TRBJ2-7,TGTGCCAGCAAAGACAGGGGGTCAACCTACGAGCAGTACTTC,CASKDRGSTYEQYF
TRBV11-3,TRBD1,.,TRBJ2-7,TGTGCCAGCAGCGGACAGGGTCCCGAGCAGTACTTC,CASSGQGPEQYF
TRBV9,.,.,TRBJ1-1,TGTGCCAGCAGCCGGGACGGAGGGACGAACACTGAAGCTTTCTTT,CASSRDGGTNTEAFF
TRBV27,.,.,TRBJ2-7,TGTGCCAGCAGTTTATCGGTCAACAACTACTACGAGCAGTACTTC,CASSLSVNNYYEQYF
TRBV5-6,TRBD2,.,TRBJ2-1,TGTGCCAGCAGCCTGCGCGGGGGGCGCAATGAGCAGTTCTTC,CASSLRGGRNEQFF
TRBV10-1,TRBD2,.,TRBJ2-1,TGCGCCAGCAGCACCGGGACTAGCGGATACAATGAGCAGTTCTTC,CASSTGTSGYNEQFF
TRBV3-1/TRBV3-2,.,.,TRBJ2-7,TGTGCCAGCAGCCAAGCTCTAGCTTACTCTTACGAGCAGTACTTC,CASSQALAYSYEQYF
TRBV2,TRBD1,.,TRBJ1-2,TGTGCCAGTAGGACAGGGGGGTATGGCTACACCTTC,CASRTGGYGYTF
TRBV9,.,.,TRBJ1-3,TGTGCCAGCAGCCCAAATTTGGACATTTCGGGAAACACCATATATTTT,CASSPNLDISGNTIYF
TRBV5-6,TRBD2,.,TRBJ2-3,TGTGCCAGCAGCTTGACTACTAGCGGGGGGAACACAGATACGCAGTATTTT,CASSLTTSGGNTDTQYF
TRBV2,TRBD1,.,TRBJ1-3,TGTGCCAGCAGTTATACAGGGGGGCAGATAAACACCATATATTTT,CASSYTGGQINTIYF